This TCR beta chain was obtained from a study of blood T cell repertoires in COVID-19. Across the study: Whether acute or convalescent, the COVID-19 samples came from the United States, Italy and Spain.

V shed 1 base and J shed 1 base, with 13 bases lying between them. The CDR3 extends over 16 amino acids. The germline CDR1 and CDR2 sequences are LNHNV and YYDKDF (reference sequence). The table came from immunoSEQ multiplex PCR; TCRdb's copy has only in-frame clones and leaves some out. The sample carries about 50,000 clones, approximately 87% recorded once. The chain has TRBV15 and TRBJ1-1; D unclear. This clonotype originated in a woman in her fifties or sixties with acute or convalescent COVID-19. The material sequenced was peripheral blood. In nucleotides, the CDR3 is TGTGCCACCAGCAGAGGGTCTCCCGGCGGGAACACTGAAGCTTTCTTT. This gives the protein CATSRGSPGGNTEAFF. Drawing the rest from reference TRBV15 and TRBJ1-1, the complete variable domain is DAMVIQNPRYQVTQFGKPVTLSCSQTLNHNVMYWYQQKSSQAPKLLFHYYDKDFNNEADTPDNFQSRRPNTSFCFLDIRSPGLGDTAMYLCATSRGSPGGNTEAFFGQGTRLTVV.